The 22 T cell receptor beta chains in this list originate from one sample, sequenced in a study of Tregs in tolerant kidney transplant recipients. Data came from immunoSEQ multiplex PCR; TCRdb stores just in-frame clones and leaves some out. Of about 73,000 clones in the sample, approximately 89% are singletons; the top ten hold about 0.34%. The sequencing here drew on Tregs from blood, taken before the transplant. Receptor source: a human donor who received a combined kidney and bone marrow transplant.

The chain joins TRBV7-9 to TRBJ1-4, with TRBD1 identical over 9 bases. There are 13 residues in the CDR3. Germline values: CDR1 SEHNR, CDR2 FQNEAQ (reference sequence). Trimming at V came to 5 bases and at J to 10 bases, leaving 5 bases not matched to a gene. The CDR3 protein is CASSAGQGGKLFF. As DNA, the CDR3 is TGTGCCAGCAGCGCGGGACAGGGCGGAAAACTGTTTTTT.

This chain joins TRBV6-5 and TRBJ2-1; D is undetermined. V was cut by 5 bases and J by 0 bases, with 11 bases left in between. Looked up from germline, CDR1 is MNHEY and CDR2 is SVGAGI. The CDR3 runs 15 residues. Here the CDR3 reads CASSQQLSSYNEQFF. The CDR3 bases are TGTGCCAGCAGTCAACAACTTAGCTCCTACAATGAGCAGTTCTTC.

The chain has TRBV18 and TRBJ1-2, with no clear D. CDR1 and CDR2 (germline): KGHSH, LQKENI. The length of the CDR3 is 17 residues. Trimming took 0 bases from V and 2 from J, leaving 16 bases between them. This chain's CDR3 is CASSPPAGSGGNYGYTF. The CDR3 DNA reads as TGTGCCAGCTCACCACCCGCCGGGTCGGGTGGGAACTATGGCTACACCTTC.

The rearrangement joins TRBV28 to TRBJ2-3; 12 nucleotides agree with TRBD2. The V gene's germline CDR1 is MDHEN and CDR2 SYDVKM. The CDR3 spans 16 residues. V was clipped by 4 bases and J by 4 bases; unmatched bases: 6. This CDR3 is CASSSGLAGLADTQYF. The CDR3 DNA follows: TGTGCCAGCAGTTCCGGACTAGCGGGATTGGCAGATACGCAGTATTTT.

The rearrangement uses TRBV11-3 and TRBJ2-5; a possible D gene is TRBD2 (5 bases). The J call may be incorrect, as the DNA end agrees better with TRBJ2-7. This CDR3 comprises 15 residues. CDR1 and CDR2 (germline): SGHNT, YENEEA. The CDR3 sequence: CASSLPRWRRYEQYF. The CDR3 nucleotides read TGTGCCAGCAGCTTACCCCGTTGGAGGCGATACGAGCAGTACTTC.

This sequence joins TRBV7-8 and TRBJ1-1; D is ambiguous. The CDR3 has 13 residues. CDR1 SGHVS and CDR2 FQNEAQ come from the germline V gene. V lost 0 bases to trimming and J lost 1 base, with 3 bases between them. The CDR3 loop is CASSLAQNTEAFF. CDR3 sequence (DNA): TGTGCCAGCAGCTTAGCGCAGAACACTGAAGCTTTCTTT.

The chain recombines TRBV9 with TRBJ2-1; 7 positions match TRBD2. The germline V gene has CDR1 SGDLS and CDR2 YYNGEE. The CDR3 runs to 15 residues. V dropped 0 bases and J dropped 8; count of bases not matched to a gene: 8. CDR3 bases: TGTGCCAGCAGCGTAGACCCCGGCGGGAGTGATGAGCAGTTCTTC. It is translated as CASSVDPGGSDEQFF.

V and J are TRBV4-2 and TRBJ2-2; 9 bases align to TRBD1. Germline V gives CDR1 LGHNA, CDR2 YNFKEQ. The V and J ends lost 4 bases and 4 bases, in that order; junction bases with no gene match: 7. This CDR3 has 16 amino acids. The CDR3 DNA follows: TGTGCCAGCAGCCTAGACAGGGGGTCCTCCACCGGGGAGCTGTTTTTT. Translating gives CASSLDRGSSTGELFF.

This chain connects TRBV15 to TRBJ2-2, with 7 bases aligning to TRBD2. The junction had 4 bases not matched to a gene; V was cut back by 7 bases and J by 2 bases. The CDR3 contains 14 residues. CDR1 LNHNV and CDR2 YYDKDF come from the germline V gene (reference sequence). The CDR3 sequence is CATKAGDNTGELFF. CDR3 sequence (DNA): TGTGCCACCAAGGCGGGAGATAACACCGGGGAGCTGTTTTTT.

The chain uses TRBV28 and TRBJ2-7; 9 bases fit TRBD1. CDR1 is MDHEN and CDR2 is SYDVKM in the germline V gene. CDR3 length: 15 residues. V shed 6 bases and J 3 bases; nucleotides not matched to a gene: 9. The CDR3 here is CASREPGTGLYEQYF. CDR3 nucleotides: TGTGCCAGCAGGGAGCCCGGGACAGGGCTCTACGAGCAGTACTTC.

The V and J genes are TRBV7-9 and TRBJ1-1, with D unresolved. Germline V gene sequence: CDR1 SEHNR, CDR2 FQNEAQ (reference sequence). The CDR3 has 13 residues. V was shortened by 1 base and J by 7 bases, with 10 bases between the two germline ends. The chain's CDR3 is CASSLDGTNEAFF. As DNA, the CDR3 is TGTGCCAGCAGCTTAGACGGTACGAATGAAGCTTTCTTT. Using reference TRBV7-9 and TRBJ1-1 for the parts outside the CDR3, the full variable domain is DTGVSQNPRHKITKRGQNVTFRCDPISEHNRLYWYRQTLGQGPEFLTYFQNEAQLEKSRLLSDRFSAERPKGSFSTLEIQRTEQGDSAMYLCASSLDGTNEAFFGQGTRLTVV.

The V and J genes are TRBV6-5 and TRBJ2-3; D possibly corresponds to TRBD1 (6 bases). The CDR3 runs 13 residues. The V end was cut by 5 bases, the J end by 3 bases, with 9 bases between. In germline, CDR1 is MNHEY, CDR2 SVGAGI. The CDR3 reads CASSNTGTDTQYF. Here the CDR3 DNA reads TGTGCCAGCAGTAACACAGGGACAGATACGCAGTATTTT.

V is TRBV19 and J is TRBJ2-1; maybe TRBD1 (6 bases). Trimming took off 5 bases at V and 7 bases at J, with 18 bases between the two ends. The CDR3 has 15 residues. Germline CDR1 reads LNHDA; CDR2 reads SQIVND (reference sequence). The CDR3 coding sequence is TGTGCCAGTAGTGAGACAGGTTCTTTCGCAAATGAGCAGTTCTTC. It specifies CASSETGSFANEQFF.

The rearrangement links TRBV7-2 to TRBJ2-7; 14 nucleotides line up with TRBD2. CDR3 length equals 15 residues. Germline CDR1 SGHTA, CDR2 FQGNSA. V gave up 5 bases and J gave up 3 bases; unmatched junction bases: 3. In DNA form, the CDR3 reads TGTGCCAGCAGCGGCGGACTAGCGGGAGGCTACGAGCAGTACTTC. Translating it yields CASSGGLAGGYEQYF.

V and J are TRBV19 and TRBJ2-2; either TRBD1 or TRBD2 may supply D (5 bases each). The CDR3 is 15 residues long. With 1 base removed from V and 5 bases from J, the gap between germline ends came to 11 bases. Germline V gives CDR1 LNHDA, CDR2 SQIVND (reference sequence). CDR3 sequence: CASSIVGRGTGELFF. The CDR3 nucleotides are TGTGCCAGTAGTATAGTGGGGCGAGGGACCGGGGAGCTGTTTTTT. Together with reference TRBV19 and TRBJ2-2, the CDR3 gives the full variable domain: DGGITQSPKYLFRKEGQNVTLSCEQNLNHDAMYWYRQDPGQGLRLIYYSQIVNDFQKGDIAEGYSVSREKKESFPLTVTSAQKNPTAFYLCASSIVGRGTGELFFGEGSRLTVL.

The chain is built from TRBV19 and TRBJ2-7; a weak D match, TRBD2 (6 bases). Trimming removed 4 bases at V and 1 base at J, with 14 bases between. The CDR3 length is 15 residues. Germline lookup yields CDR1 LNHDA and CDR2 SQIVND (reference sequence). CDR3 bases: TGTGCCAGTAGTAAGACCCGGGACTCTTCCTACGAGCAGTACTTC. Translated: CASSKTRDSSYEQYF.

The rearrangement uses TRBV9 and TRBJ2-3; D remains unclear. There are 14 residues in the CDR3. V was clipped by 0 bases and J by 3 bases, with 8 bases between them. Germline V gene lookup returns CDR1 SGDLS and CDR2 YYNGEE. CDR3 loop: CASSVGGETDTQYF. As DNA, the CDR3 is TGTGCCAGCAGCGTAGGGGGTGAGACAGATACGCAGTATTTT.

The chain carries TRBV4-1 and TRBJ1-1; TRBD1 matches at 9 bases. Per the germline V gene, CDR1 is MGHRA and CDR2 is YSYEKL. This CDR3 region has 17 residues. Trimming at V came to 0 bases and at J to 0 bases, leaving 5 bases not matched to a gene. CDR3 DNA sequence: TGCGCCAGCAGCCAAGATTATAGGACAGGGGTGAACACTGAAGCTTTCTTT. Translating it yields CASSQDYRTGVNTEAFF.

The chain uses TRBV6-1 and TRBJ2-1; D gene uncertain. The CDR3 has 13 residues. From germline, CDR1 is MNHNS and CDR2 SASEGT. V gave up 7 bases and J gave up 4 bases, with 11 bases separating them. CDR3 DNA sequence: TGTGCCAGCACCCCACCGCCATACAATGAGCAGTTCTTC. Translated: CASTPPPYNEQFF.

This clone was picked up one time. V and J are TRBV28 and TRBJ1-1, with 9 nucleotides matching TRBD1. This CDR3 comprises 14 residues. Trimming removed 2 bases from V and 11 bases from J; junction bases left unmatched: 9. The germline CDR1 and CDR2 sequences are MDHEN and SYDVKM. In DNA form, the CDR3 reads TGTGCCAGCAGTTTACCCGCTCCTGGGACAGGGGCTTTCTTT. Its translation is CASSLPAPGTGAFF.

This clone showed up just once. The J gene is TRBJ2-1, the V gene TRBV7-8; 10 positions match TRBD2. The junction had 21 bases not matched to a gene; V was cut back by 7 bases and J by 12 bases. The germline V gene has CDR1 SGHVS and CDR2 FQNEAQ. The CDR3 is made up of 17 amino acids. The CDR3 spells CASTALGGSGRADRQFF. The CDR3 DNA sequence: TGTGCCAGCACCGCCCTCGGGGGAAGCGGGAGGGCCGACAGGCAGTTCTTC.

This clone has a single count. The rearrangement joins TRBV7-6 to TRBJ2-5, with D unclear. Trimming shortened V by 5 bases and J by 2 bases, and 12 bases separated the two germline ends. The germline V gene encodes CDR1 SGHVS and CDR2 FNYEAQ. This CDR3 comprises 14 residues. The CDR3 coding sequence is TGTGCCAGCAGCCTCCCCGGAATACAAGAGACCCAGTACTTC. It yields the protein CASSLPGIQETQYF.